This TCR beta chain originates from a study of immune characterization of retroperitoneal liposarcoma (dated by TCRdb to the late 2010s). The library was prepared using PCR. Sequencing instrument: NextSeq 500. TCRdb's own reprocessing of the public reads used fastp at Q25 and MiXCR and kept productive beta chains. Every distinct CDR3 protein forms one entry, paired with its most common genes and DNA. This sample gives roughly 9,800 distinct CDR3 sequences in total; approximately 24% of them show up just once. Of the sample, roughly a fifth is held by the ten largest clones. This clonotype showed up many times. Its antigen is currently not known. No base-level quality is on record; no much larger clone is a single base apart. CDR1 SGHTA and CDR2 FQGNSA are derived from the germline V gene. Counted from cysteine to phenylalanine, this CDR3 has 16 amino acids. The kept DNA is CDR3 alone, 48 bases in frame from the first base. V and J lose 0 bases and 0 bases, and a span of 11 bases separates them.

The chain is made from TRBV7-2 and TRBJ1-1; no D gene is confidently identified. The sequencing input was blood. The TCR originated in a male donor with retroperitoneal liposarcoma. The encoded CDR3 is CASSLAYPGMNTEAFF. The DNA sequence is as follows: TGTGCCAGCAGCTTAGCTTATCCAGGAATGAACACTGAAGCTTTCTTT.